The clone carrying this T cell receptor beta chain showed up just a few times. Its antigen is not identified. This specimen belongs to a study of identical twins. Regarding the study as a whole: Those out-of-frame alpha sequences shared by twins showed an excess of low generation probability. There were fewer insertions in abundant cord blood beta clonotypes, but memory repertoires showed no such pattern. Models predicted less out-of-frame TCR alpha sharing in monozygotic twins than was found.

The CDR3 contains 15 residues. Germline lookup yields CDR1 MNHEY and CDR2 SVGAGI. V trimming: 6 bases; J trimming: 4 bases; junction bases outside the gene matches: 8. From the 5' RACE reads, TCRdb called clonotypes with MiXCR, one entry per CDR3 protein. The data show around 1.7 million distinct CDR3 sequences, with around 29% seen just once and 0.25% to 0.3% held by the top ten. Sequencing was performed on cord blood. The origin of this receptor is a newborn girl in good health. The chain uses TRBV6-5 and TRBJ2-7; 11 nucleotides match TRBD2. The CDR3 loop reads CASRKTLAGAYEQYF. CDR3 coding DNA: TGTGCCAGCAGAAAAACACTAGCGGGAGCTTACGAGCAGTACTTC.